Below are 27 T cell receptor beta chains sequenced from a single sample in a study of long-term antiretroviral therapy in people with HIV. The assay used was immunoSEQ (version v3.0), run at survey level. Some clones are missing from TCRdb's copy, which holds only in-frame ones; the method was immunoSEQ multiplex PCR. The data contain fewer than 30,000 clones, 85% to 90% of them singletons. This specimen was unsorted PBMCs, taken just over 2.6 years after starting antiretroviral therapy. These receptors came from a man in his forties or fifties with HIV.

The chain has TRBV28 and TRBJ2-7; 12 bases line up with TRBD2. The CDR3 runs 17 residues. Losses at the gene ends were 5 bases for V and 0 bases for J; bases not matched to a gene: 8. Germline loops: CDR1 MDHEN, CDR2 SYDVKM. Here the CDR3 DNA reads TGTGCCAGCAGTGGACTAGCGGGGAGAAAGAGCTCCTACGAGCAGTACTTC. Its translation is CASSGLAGRKSSYEQYF.

The CDR3: CATMTGLASNEQFF. The CDR3, as DNA: TGTGCCACCATGACGGGACTAGCATCCAATGAGCAGTTCTTC. This rearrangement joins TRBV6-5 to TRBJ2-1, with 9 bases fitting TRBD2. CDR1 is MNHEY, CDR2 SVGAGI, per germline. This CDR3 spans 14 amino acids. V gave up 10 bases and J gave up 6 bases; unmatched junction bases: 10.

CDR3 in DNA: TGCGCCAGCAGCTTGGACCCTTCGGGGGCTGGGGCCAACGTCCTGACTTTC. It codes for CASSLDPSGAGANVLTF. The rearrangement uses TRBV5-1 and TRBJ2-6, with D possibly being TRBD2 (6 bases). Per the germline V gene, CDR1 is SGHRS and CDR2 is YFSETQ. The CDR3 has 17 amino acids. Trimming cost V 0 bases and J 2 bases, with 12 bases left between them.

V is TRBV5-8 and J is TRBJ2-3, with 11 bases fitting TRBD2. V shed 3 bases and J 4 bases; nucleotides not matched to a gene: 4. The CDR3 consists of 15 residues. The germline V gene has CDR1 SGHTS and CDR2 YDEGEE. The CDR3 nucleotides are TGTGCCAGCAGCTATAGCGGGGGGGCGCCAGATACGCAGTATTTT. Translated: CASSYSGGAPDTQYF.

This chain uses TRBV14 with TRBJ1-2; D remains unclear. CDR1 is SGHDN and CDR2 is FVKESK in the germline V gene. This CDR3 comprises 14 residues. The germline V and J ends were trimmed by 1 base and 3 bases, with 9 bases remaining between them. CDR3 protein: CASSQVRSDYGYTF. CDR3 sequence (DNA): TGTGCCAGCAGCCAAGTACGCAGCGACTATGGCTACACCTTC.

This clone was recorded only once. The J gene is TRBJ2-7, the V gene TRBV10-3; 8 nucleotides match TRBD1. This CDR3 spans 13 amino acids. Losses at the gene ends were 11 bases for V and 3 bases for J; bases not matched to a gene: 9. Germline CDR1 is ENHRY and CDR2 is SYGVKD. CDR3 in DNA: TGTGCCTCCGGGACAGGCGACTACTACGAGCAGTACTTC. Protein product: CASGTGDYYEQYF.

This clone was recorded only once. The J gene is TRBJ2-7, the V gene TRBV5-1, with 9 bases lining up with TRBD1. The CDR3 spans 17 residues. V lost 4 bases, J lost 4 bases, and 15 bases stayed unmatched. CDR1 SGHRS and CDR2 YFSETQ come from the germline V gene. The CDR3 sequence: CASSPRTPGQGMYEQYF. The DNA of the CDR3 is TGCGCCAGCAGCCCAAGAACACCGGGACAGGGTATGTACGAGCAGTACTTC.

The gene calls are TRBV6-5 and TRBJ2-5; D ambiguous. Germline loops: CDR1 MNHEY, CDR2 SVGAGI. The CDR3 loop spans 14 amino acids. With 0 bases removed from V and 2 bases from J, the gap between germline ends came to 7 bases. In nucleotides, the CDR3 is TGTGCCAGCAGTTACTCAGGACGGCAAGAGACCCAGTACTTC. Its translation: CASSYSGRQETQYF.

This chain links TRBV5-1 with TRBJ2-7, with D maybe TRBD1 (6 bases). Trimming left V 4 bases short and J 2 bases short, with 10 bases between. The CDR3 sequence is 13 residues long. CDR1 SGHRS and CDR2 YFSETQ come from the germline V gene. Here the CDR3 reads CASSRDKAYEQYF. DNA for the CDR3: TGCGCCAGCAGCCGGGACAAAGCCTACGAGCAGTACTTC.

The DNA of the CDR3 is TGTGCCAGCAGCTCTGAAGGGGGTGTAACTGAAGCTTTCTTT. Encoded protein: CASSSEGGVTEAFF. V usage is TRBV7-2 and J usage is TRBJ1-1; maybe TRBD1 (6 bases). This CDR3 comprises 14 residues. Per the germline V gene, CDR1 is SGHTA and CDR2 is FQGNSA. Trimming cost V 4 bases and J 5 bases, with 14 bases left between them.

The J gene is TRBJ2-3, the V gene TRBV12-5; D not certain. The germline V gene encodes CDR1 LGHNT and CDR2 FRNRAP. CDR3 length: 14 residues. Deletions cut 2 bases from V and 4 bases from J, with 10 bases between. CDR3 loop: CASGLFGIADTQYF. DNA for the CDR3: TGTGCTAGTGGTTTGTTTGGGATCGCAGATACGCAGTATTTT.

V usage is TRBV11-2 and J usage is TRBJ2-1, with D unresolved. V lost 5 bases to trimming and J lost 5 bases, with 4 bases between them. Germline CDR1 and CDR2: SGHAT and FQNNGV. This CDR3 spans 11 amino acids. The DNA for the CDR3 is TGTGCCAGCAGCCGAAACAATGAGCAGTTCTTC. It yields the protein CASSRNNEQFF.

The V gene is TRBV29-1, the J gene TRBJ1-2, with D tentatively TRBD1 (6 bases). This CDR3 is built from 13 residues. The germline V gene encodes CDR1 SQVTM and CDR2 ANQGSEA. The V end was cut by 3 bases, the J end by 8 bases, with 16 bases between. The CDR3 protein is CSVDMGAFGGYTF. CDR3 in DNA: TGCAGCGTTGACATGGGGGCTTTCGGGGGCTACACCTTC.

A single count supports this clone. The chain joins TRBV4-1 to TRBJ1-4, with a weak D call TRBD1 (5 bases). The CDR3 covers 17 residues. Between the trimmed V and J ends, which lost 4 bases and 5 bases, there was a span of 20 bases. The germline CDR1 and CDR2 sequences are MGHRA and YSYEKL. CDR3 amino acids: CASSRDNHRSGNEKLFF. CDR3 DNA sequence: TGCGCCAGCAGCCGAGATAATCACAGGTCGGGGAATGAAAAACTGTTTTTT.

The chain has TRBV4-3 and TRBJ1-5, with D perhaps matching TRBD1 (5 bases). The germline V gene encodes CDR1 LGHNA and CDR2 YSLEER. V was shortened by 4 bases and J by 4 bases, with 14 bases between the two germline ends. This CDR3 is built from 15 residues. The CDR3 loop reads CASSRGTLSNQPQHF. As DNA, the CDR3 is TGCGCCAGCAGCCGCGGGACCCTTTCTAATCAGCCCCAGCATTTT.

The genes are TRBV4-3 and TRBJ2-2, with D possibly matching TRBD2 (5 bases). Per the germline V gene, CDR1 is LGHNA and CDR2 is YSLEER. The V end was cut by 0 bases, the J end by 4 bases, with 15 bases between. CDR3 length: 17 residues. In nucleotides, the CDR3 is TGCGCCAGCAGCCAAGATTACCGGGGAATGGGCACCGGGGAGCTGTTTTTT. Translated, it gives CASSQDYRGMGTGELFF.

The chain joins TRBV5-1 to TRBJ1-4; D gene ambiguous. Between the trimmed V and J ends, which lost 0 bases and 10 bases, there was a span of 22 bases. CDR3 size: 17 residues. Germline V gives CDR1 SGHRS, CDR2 YFSETQ. The chain's CDR3 is CASSLVGVGSSDGKLFF. The CDR3 bases are TGCGCCAGCAGCTTGGTTGGGGTCGGGTCCTCTGATGGAAAACTGTTTTTT.

The V gene is TRBV7-2, the J gene TRBJ2-6, with TRBD1 identical over 7 bases. The CDR3 contains 18 residues. J was trimmed by 4 bases and V by 5 bases; bases with no gene match: 14. Per germline, CDR1 SGHTA and CDR2 FQGNSA. This CDR3 is CASSPQGTGARGANVLTF. Here the CDR3 DNA reads TGTGCCAGCAGCCCACAAGGCACAGGGGCGCGGGGGGCCAACGTCCTGACTTTC.

This clone has a handful of counts. This chain connects TRBV6-6 to TRBJ1-3; D possibly corresponds to TRBD1 (5 bases). Germline CDR1 is MNHNY and CDR2 is SVGAGI (reference sequence). The V end lost 5 bases, the J end lost 0 bases, and 8 bases lay between the germline ends. The CDR3 has 14 residues. Written as DNA, the CDR3 is TGTGCCAGCAGTATAGACAGCTCTGGAAACACCATATATTTT. It encodes CASSIDSSGNTIYF.

The chain couples TRBV6-6 to TRBJ2-2, with unresolved D. This CDR3 comprises 11 residues. V shed 7 bases and J shed 5 bases, with 5 bases lying between them. The germline V gene has CDR1 MNHNY and CDR2 SVGAGI (reference sequence). CDR3 amino acids: CASTGTGELFF. Written as DNA, the CDR3 is TGTGCCAGCACCGGGACCGGGGAGCTGTTTTTT.

The J gene is TRBJ2-1, the V gene TRBV29-1, with TRBD2 matching over 8 bases. V trimming: 3 bases; J trimming: 2 bases; junction bases outside the gene matches: 6. CDR1 and CDR2 (germline): SQVTM, ANQGSEA. The CDR3 runs 15 residues. The CDR3 DNA is TGCAGCGTTGATTGGGCGGGGGGAACCTACAATGAGCAGTTCTTC. Amino acids: CSVDWAGGTYNEQFF.

By frequency in the sample, this clone is medium-sized. The genes are TRBV5-1 and TRBJ1-5; D may be TRBD1 (6 bases). CDR3 length: 13 residues. Germline values: CDR1 SGHRS, CDR2 YFSETQ. V was pared by 0 bases and J by 11 bases, with 12 bases between. CDR3: CASSLVRGGSQHF. The CDR3 DNA is TGCGCCAGCAGCTTGGTCAGGGGTGGTTCCCAGCATTTT.

This clone is a singleton in its sample. The chain has TRBV28 and TRBJ1-5; TRBD1 might be the D (6 bases). V lost 2 bases and J lost 5, with 13 bases in between. Per the germline V gene, CDR1 is MDHEN and CDR2 is SYDVKM. The CDR3 length is 15 residues. CDR3 in amino acids: CASSLASQGYQPQHF. Written as DNA, the CDR3 is TGTGCCAGCAGTTTAGCCTCACAGGGATATCAGCCCCAGCATTTT.

For this clone: An end of the junction differs from the germline gene, which may be a read error. The chain combines TRBV7-7 with TRBJ2-5, with 9 bases fitting TRBD1. The germline V gene encodes CDR1 SSHAT and CDR2 FNYEAQ (reference sequence). The CDR3 extends over 15 amino acids. This CDR3 is CASTLGTGTQETQYF. DNA of the CDR3: TGTGCTAGCACCTTGGGGACAGGGACACAAGAGACCCAGTACTTC.

The chain recombines TRBV4-1 with TRBJ2-2, with D maybe TRBD2 (7 bases). The CDR3 has 18 amino acids. Trimming left V 5 bases short and J 4 bases short, with 23 bases between. CDR1 and CDR2 (germline): MGHRA, YSYEKL. The CDR3 DNA reads as TGCGCCAGCAGCTACGAAGGGGGGGGGCCTTTAATCACCGGGGAGCTGTTTTTT. Encoded protein: CASSYEGGGPLITGELFF.

The chain has TRBV2 and TRBJ1-2; D is perhaps TRBD1 (5 bases). V lost 3 bases, J lost 8 bases, and 19 bases lay in between. CDR3 length: 15 residues. Germline values: CDR1 SNHLY, CDR2 FYNNEI. The CDR3 coding sequence is TGTGCCAGCAGTGATACGGGGGTGGGGGGATTCGGCTACACCTTC. This translates into CASSDTGVGGFGYTF.

V and J are TRBV4-3 and TRBJ2-1, with 8 bases identical to TRBD2. The V gene's germline CDR1 is LGHNA and CDR2 YSLEER. The CDR3 length is 15 residues. V dropped 10 bases and J dropped 8; count of bases not matched to a gene: 16. Written as DNA, the CDR3 is TGCGCCACTTCCGAAACTAGCGGAGGGTTAGATGAGCAGTTCTTC. The encoded protein is CATSETSGGLDEQFF.